This is a list of T cell receptor beta chains from one sample in a study of blood T cell repertoires in COVID-19. The protocol was immunoSEQ multiplex PCR, while the TCRdb copy is restricted to in-frame clones and leaves out a portion. The sample shows some 120,000 clones, around 80% of them seen only once. Material: peripheral blood. The receptors shown here come from a human donor in a cohort sampled during active COVID-19. The CDR3 runs from the conserved cysteine through the conserved F or W. D genes are given only for firm matches. A clone size is listed for some rows: how often the clone was seen (once, few, many), or a class if it is expanded.

j_call v_call d_call clone_size cdr3_aa cdr3_nt
TRBJ2-4 TRBV2 TRBD2 . CASSGGAGGKNIQYF TGTGCCAGCAGTGGGGGAGCGGGGGGGAAAAACATTCAGTACTTC
TRBJ1-5 TRBV27 TRBD1 . CASSGENRGNQPQHF TGTGCCAGCAGCGGGGAGAACAGGGGAAATCAGCCCCAGCATTTT
TRBJ2-5 TRBV5-1 . many CASSLYRWQETQYF TGCGCCAGCAGCTTGTATCGGTGGCAAGAGACCCAGTACTTC
TRBJ2-3 TRBV7-9 TRBD1 . CASSQTGWTDTQYF TGTGCCAGCAGCCAGACAGGGTGGACAGATACGCAGTATTTT
TRBJ2-2 TRBV2 TRBD2 . CASSQLAGNTGELFF TGTGCCAGCAGCCAGCTAGCGGGAAACACCGGGGAGCTGTTTTTT
TRBJ1-2 TRBV2 . . CASSPQGLRGYTF TGTGCCAGCAGTCCCCAGGGGTTGAGAGGCTACACCTTC
TRBJ1-2 TRBV6-2/TRBV6-3 . . CASSYPLQNHLNYGYTF TGTGCCAGCAGTTACCCCCTCCAGAACCATCTTAACTATGGCTACACCTTC
TRBJ2-7 TRBV2 TRBD2 . CASRAGLAVAYEQYF TGTGCCAGCAGGGCGGGACTAGCGGTCGCCTACGAGCAGTACTTC
TRBJ2-1 TRBV5-1 TRBD2 . CASSSVQLSLAGTEQFF TGCGCCAGCAGCTCTGTACAGTTAAGTCTAGCGGGGACCGAGCAGTTCTTC
TRBJ2-2 TRBV6-6 . . CASSNFEGATGELFF TGTGCCAGCAGCAACTTTGAAGGGGCCACCGGGGAGCTGTTTTTT
TRBJ2-7 TRBV19 . . CASSSPGSRYEQYF TGTGCCAGTAGTTCCCCGGGGTCACGCTACGAGCAGTACTTC
TRBJ2-3 TRBV21-1 . few CASSVRDRADTQYF TGTGCCAGCAGCGTCCGGGACAGGGCAGATACGCAGTATTTT
TRBJ1-1 TRBV19 . . CASSILGLGGTEAFF TGTGCCAGTAGTATTTTGGGGTTGGGGGGCACTGAAGCTTTCTTT
TRBJ1-6 TRBV2 . . CASKPTGHSDSPLHF TGTGCCAGCAAGCCGACAGGCCATTCGGATTCACCCCTCCACTTT
TRBJ1-1 TRBV27 . once CASYPSMNTEAFF TGTGCCAGTTACCCATCTATGAACACTGAAGCTTTCTTT
TRBJ1-5 TRBV11-2 TRBD1 few CASSKDRVGQPQHF TGTGCCAGCAGCAAGGACAGGGTAGGTCAGCCCCAGCATTTT
TRBJ2-2 TRBV19 . once CASSIPGLPNTGELFF TGTGCCAGTAGTATCCCGGGACTTCCGAACACCGGGGAGCTGTTTTTT
TRBJ2-7 TRBV13 TRBD1 . CASQGDRYEQYF TGTGCCAGCCAGGGGGATAGGTACGAGCAGTACTTC
TRBJ2-3 TRBV27 TRBD2 . CASSLSGVSTDTQYF TGTGCCAGCAGTTTGAGCGGGGTTAGCACAGATACGCAGTATTTT
TRBJ1-2 TRBV10-3 TRBD1 . CAISESRTGVAGYTF TGTGCCATCAGTGAGTCCAGGACAGGGGTTGCTGGCTACACCTTC
TRBJ2-1 TRBV25-1 TRBD1 once CASSEPRQGAGNEQFF TGTGCCAGCAGTGAGCCTCGACAGGGGGCAGGGAATGAGCAGTTCTTC
TRBJ2-1 TRBV5-1 TRBD2 . CASSFTSGGINEQFF TGCGCCAGCAGCTTTACTAGCGGGGGGATCAATGAGCAGTTCTTC
TRBJ2-7 TRBV5-4 TRBD1 once CASSLWDRGMGDEQYF TGTGCCAGCAGCTTGTGGGACAGGGGAATGGGAGACGAGCAGTACTTC
TRBJ2-5 TRBV11-2 . . CASSAGTYGAGETQYF TGTGCCAGCAGCGCAGGGACTTACGGGGCGGGAGAGACCCAGTACTTC
TRBJ1-3 TRBV28 TRBD1 . CASSHRDSLSTIYF TGTGCCAGCAGCCACCGGGACAGCCTTAGCACCATATATTTT